This T cell receptor (beta chain) appears in the sequencing data of a study of blood T cell repertoires in COVID-19. Study background: COVID-19 samples, acute and convalescent, were from the United States, Italy and Spain. T cells, B-cell-depleted T cells, or PBMCs provided the cDNA or gDNA that served as material.

CDR3 length: 16 amino acids. Trimming pared 0 bases from V and 6 bases from J, leaving 16 bases between. CDR1 and CDR2 (germline): SGHNT, YYREEE (reference sequence). TCRdb's table, derived via immunoSEQ multiplex PCR, lists solely in-frame clones and lacks some. The data contain around 81,000 clones, roughly four fifths of them singletons. This receptor was taken from a human donor in a cohort sampled during active COVID-19. The chain is built from TRBV5-4 and TRBJ2-1, with D perhaps TRBD2 (5 bases). The source material was peripheral blood. In DNA form, the CDR3 reads TGTGCCAGCAGCTTGGAAGGACTCCTAGTGGGCAATGAGCAGTTCTTC. Its translation is CASSLEGLLVGNEQFF.